Listed below are T cell receptor beta chains from one sample, sequenced in a study of neoadjuvant anti-PD-1 for oral cavity cancer. Method: immunoSEQ multiplex PCR; TCRdb's copy keeps in-frame clones and lacks some. The sample yields 14,000 or so clones, around 82% seen once. Sequences were derived from PBMCs, sampled after nivolumab (anti-PD-1) treatment. The receptors derive from a person between 40 and 85 years old with oral cavity squamous cell carcinoma. The CDR3 runs from the conserved cysteine through the conserved F or W. The D gene is left open where the match is weak. Only some rows state a clone size, as once, few, many or a class for expanded clones.

CDR3 DNA: TGTGCCAGTAGTATTAATCCGGGACAGGGGCCCCGGCCCCAGCATTTT; CDR3 protein: CASSINPGQGPRPQHF; clone size: NA; J gene: TRBJ1-5; D gene: TRBD1; V gene: TRBV19
CDR3 DNA: TGTGCCAGCAGACTGGGACAGGGCTACGAGCAGTACTTC; CDR3 protein: CASRLGQGYEQYF; clone size: NA; J gene: TRBJ2-7; D gene: TRBD1; V gene: TRBV7-9
CDR3 DNA: TGTGCCAGCAGCTTGGTGGGGGGACCAGACACCGGCTATGGCTACACCTTC; CDR3 protein: CASSLVGGPDTGYGYTF; clone size: NA; J gene: TRBJ1-2; D gene: NA; V gene: TRBV5-5
CDR3 DNA: TGCAGCGTTGTTCGGGGGTCCACTGAAGCTTTCTTT; CDR3 protein: CSVVRGSTEAFF; clone size: NA; J gene: TRBJ1-1; D gene: NA; V gene: TRBV29-1
CDR3 DNA: TGTGCCAGCGGCGGGCTAACAGACAGGGGGTCTAGGGACTATGGCTACACCTTC; CDR3 protein: CASGGLTDRGSRDYGYTF; clone size: NA; J gene: TRBJ1-2; D gene: TRBD1; V gene: TRBV2
CDR3 DNA: TGTGCCAGAAAAGGGCGGGGCGCAGATACGCAGTATTTT; CDR3 protein: CARKGRGADTQYF; clone size: once; J gene: TRBJ2-3; D gene: NA; V gene: TRBV2
CDR3 DNA: TGTGCCAGCAGCCTCGACAGGGGGCCAGAAGCTTTCTTT; CDR3 protein: CASSLDRGPEAFF; clone size: NA; J gene: TRBJ1-1; D gene: TRBD1; V gene: TRBV7-9
CDR3 DNA: TGTGCCAGCAGTAAGGACTTCCCAACTGGGGCCAACGTCCTGACTTTC; CDR3 protein: CASSKDFPTGANVLTF; clone size: NA; J gene: TRBJ2-6; D gene: NA; V gene: TRBV2
CDR3 DNA: TGTGCCAGCAGTTTAGAGGGGGGCGGCTCCTACGAGCAGTACTTC; CDR3 protein: CASSLEGGGSYEQYF; clone size: NA; J gene: TRBJ2-7; D gene: NA; V gene: TRBV6-5
CDR3 DNA: TGTGCCAGCAGTGAAAGCGGGAGCCCCTCCTACGAGCAGTACTTC; CDR3 protein: CASSESGSPSYEQYF; clone size: NA; J gene: TRBJ2-7; D gene: TRBD2; V gene: TRBV6-1
CDR3 DNA: TGTGCCAGCAGCTTAATTTGGTCTGAAGCTTTCTTT; CDR3 protein: CASSLIWSEAFF; clone size: NA; J gene: TRBJ1-1; D gene: NA; V gene: TRBV11-2
CDR3 DNA: TGTGCCAGCGTTGGACTGGACACTGAAGCTTTCTTT; CDR3 protein: CASVGLDTEAFF; clone size: NA; J gene: TRBJ1-1; D gene: NA; V gene: TRBV2
CDR3 DNA: TGCGCCAGCAGCCCCACCGGTGGCAGGGACTACGAGCAGTACTTC; CDR3 protein: CASSPTGGRDYEQYF; clone size: NA; J gene: TRBJ2-7; D gene: NA; V gene: TRBV4-1
CDR3 DNA: TGCGCCAGCAGTGATGGACTATTTCTACCCTACGAGCAGTACTTC; CDR3 protein: CASSDGLFLPYEQYF; clone size: NA; J gene: TRBJ2-7; D gene: NA; V gene: TRBV10-1
CDR3 DNA: TGTGCCAGCAGCTTAGGGGGCGCGGGGGCCGGGGAGCTGTTTTTT; CDR3 protein: CASSLGGAGAGELFF; clone size: NA; J gene: TRBJ2-2; D gene: TRBD2; V gene: TRBV11-3
CDR3 DNA: TGTGCCAGCAGAGATACGACAGACCATTTT; CDR3 protein: CASRDTTDHF; clone size: NA; J gene: TRBJ1-5; D gene: NA; V gene: TRBV9
CDR3 DNA: TGTGCCAGCAGTGAAAGCCTGAACACTGAAGCTTTCTTT; CDR3 protein: CASSESLNTEAFF; clone size: NA; J gene: TRBJ1-1; D gene: NA; V gene: TRBV6-1
CDR3 DNA: TGCGCCAGCACCCCAACAGGGATCTACGAGCAGTACTTC; CDR3 protein: CASTPTGIYEQYF; clone size: NA; J gene: TRBJ2-7; D gene: NA; V gene: TRBV5-1
CDR3 DNA: TGCGCCAGCAGTGAGTCGGCAACCAGCTCCTACGAGCAGTACTTC; CDR3 protein: CASSESATSSYEQYF; clone size: NA; J gene: TRBJ2-7; D gene: NA; V gene: TRBV10-1
CDR3 DNA: TGTGCCAGCACTTCCGGGGGGGCAAAATTCTCCTACAATGAGCAGTTCTTC; CDR3 protein: CASTSGGAKFSYNEQFF; clone size: NA; J gene: TRBJ2-1; D gene: TRBD2; V gene: TRBV7-9
CDR3 DNA: TGTGCCAGCAGCGTAGTGGCTAGCTCGGGTGAGCAGTTCTTC; CDR3 protein: CASSVVASSGEQFF; clone size: NA; J gene: TRBJ2-1; D gene: NA; V gene: TRBV9
CDR3 DNA: TGTGCCAGAAGCTCGGACGGCCAGCCCCAGCATTTT; CDR3 protein: CARSSDGQPQHF; clone size: NA; J gene: TRBJ1-5; D gene: NA; V gene: TRBV5-3
CDR3 DNA: TGTGCCATCAGTGAGTCGGGGGGTTCTAATGAAAAACTGTTTTTT; CDR3 protein: CAISESGGSNEKLFF; clone size: NA; J gene: TRBJ1-4; D gene: NA; V gene: TRBV10-3
CDR3 DNA: TGTGCCAGTAGTATAGAAGGGTCGGGACTAGCGGGGACGCAGTACTTC; CDR3 protein: CASSIEGSGLAGTQYF; clone size: NA; J gene: TRBJ2-7; D gene: TRBD2; V gene: TRBV19
CDR3 DNA: TGTGCCAGCAGCCCGTCCCGGTCTGAGCAGTTCTTC; CDR3 protein: CASSPSRSEQFF; clone size: NA; J gene: TRBJ2-1; D gene: NA; V gene: TRBV5-4
CDR3 DNA: TGCGCCAGCAGAACCTATTTTGGGACGGCAAACACCATATATTTT; CDR3 protein: CASRTYFGTANTIYF; clone size: NA; J gene: TRBJ1-3; D gene: NA; V gene: TRBV4-1
CDR3 DNA: TGTGCCATCAGTGAGTCAGTTGTGAGGGGACTAATCGGGACCCAGTACTTC; CDR3 protein: CAISESVVRGLIGTQYF; clone size: NA; J gene: TRBJ2-5; D gene: TRBD2; V gene: TRBV10-3
CDR3 DNA: TGTGCCAGCAGTCATCTTACGGCACGGATTCTGGTCAATGAGCAGTTCTTC; CDR3 protein: CASSHLTARILVNEQFF; clone size: NA; J gene: TRBJ2-1; D gene: NA; V gene: TRBV27
CDR3 DNA: TGTGCCAGCAGCGGGGAACAGGGGGCATTTGAAGCTTTCTTT; CDR3 protein: CASSGEQGAFEAFF; clone size: NA; J gene: TRBJ1-1; D gene: TRBD1; V gene: TRBV5-6
CDR3 DNA: TGCGCCAGCAGCCAAGGGGGACAACACTACAATGAGCAGTTCTTC; CDR3 protein: CASSQGGQHYNEQFF; clone size: NA; J gene: TRBJ2-1; D gene: NA; V gene: TRBV4-1
CDR3 DNA: TGTGCCAGCAGCTTAGGCACTGAAGCTTTCTTT; CDR3 protein: CASSLGTEAFF; clone size: NA; J gene: TRBJ1-1; D gene: NA; V gene: TRBV11-2
CDR3 DNA: TGCGCCAGTCGCTCCTTAAGAGGCGGGAGGGATATCTACAATGAGCAGTTCTTC; CDR3 protein: CASRSLRGGRDIYNEQFF; clone size: NA; J gene: TRBJ2-1; D gene: TRBD2; V gene: TRBV5-1
CDR3 DNA: TGTGCCAGTACCGAGATGTGGGCCTACACTGAAGCTTTCTTT; CDR3 protein: CASTEMWAYTEAFF; clone size: NA; J gene: TRBJ1-1; D gene: NA; V gene: TRBV19
CDR3 DNA: TGCAGCGTTGGTGGACTAGCGGGGTACAATGAGCAGTTCTTC; CDR3 protein: CSVGGLAGYNEQFF; clone size: NA; J gene: TRBJ2-1; D gene: TRBD2; V gene: TRBV29-1
CDR3 DNA: TGCGCCAGCAGTGAAGGGGTCAATGAGCAGTTCTTC; CDR3 protein: CASSEGVNEQFF; clone size: NA; J gene: TRBJ2-1; D gene: NA; V gene: TRBV10-1
CDR3 DNA: TGTGCCAGCAACCCTGACACCGGGGAGCTGTTTTTT; CDR3 protein: CASNPDTGELFF; clone size: once; J gene: TRBJ2-2; D gene: NA; V gene: TRBV6-5
CDR3 DNA: TGTGCCAGCAGAGGGACAGGGGGAGTTCAGCCCCAGCATTTT; CDR3 protein: CASRGTGGVQPQHF; clone size: NA; J gene: TRBJ1-5; D gene: TRBD1; V gene: TRBV27
CDR3 DNA: TGTGCCAGCCCGTTTTTGAATGAGCAGTTCTTC; CDR3 protein: CASPFLNEQFF; clone size: NA; J gene: TRBJ2-1; D gene: NA; V gene: TRBV6-4
CDR3 DNA: TGTGCCAGCAGCTTAAGGGGTCAGCAGCCCCCAGAGACCCAGTACTTC; CDR3 protein: CASSLRGQQPPETQYF; clone size: once; J gene: TRBJ2-5; D gene: NA; V gene: TRBV5-6
CDR3 DNA: TGCAGCGTAGGGACGCCAGGGACCAGCTCCTACGAGCAGTACTTC; CDR3 protein: CSVGTPGTSSYEQYF; clone size: once; J gene: TRBJ2-7; D gene: NA; V gene: TRBV29-1
CDR3 DNA: TGTGCCAGCAGCACAGAGCGGGACTACGAGCAGTACTTC; CDR3 protein: CASSTERDYEQYF; clone size: NA; J gene: TRBJ2-7; D gene: TRBD2; V gene: TRBV11-2